The source of this TCR beta chain is a study of T cell responses to AZD1222 COVID-19 vaccine. The data were produced by immunoSEQ multiplex PCR, yet TCRdb's version contains in-frame clones alone and is incomplete. The table records about 81,000 clones, roughly 86% of them present only once. The receptor was derived from an adult who received the AZD1222 COVID-19 vaccine. The sample in question was peripheral blood, obtained 28 days after the second AZD1222 dose.

CDR3 in amino acids: CASRPGTGKTGELFF. The CDR3 coding sequence is TGTGCCAGCAGGCCCGGGACAGGGAAGACCGGGGAGCTGTTTTTT. V and J are TRBV3-1 (or the pseudogene TRBV3-2) and TRBJ2-2; 9 bases fit TRBD1. The V and J ends lost 6 bases and 5 bases, in that order; junction bases with no gene match: 7. Germline loops: CDR1 LGHDT, CDR2 YNNKEL (reference sequence). The CDR3 length is 15 residues.